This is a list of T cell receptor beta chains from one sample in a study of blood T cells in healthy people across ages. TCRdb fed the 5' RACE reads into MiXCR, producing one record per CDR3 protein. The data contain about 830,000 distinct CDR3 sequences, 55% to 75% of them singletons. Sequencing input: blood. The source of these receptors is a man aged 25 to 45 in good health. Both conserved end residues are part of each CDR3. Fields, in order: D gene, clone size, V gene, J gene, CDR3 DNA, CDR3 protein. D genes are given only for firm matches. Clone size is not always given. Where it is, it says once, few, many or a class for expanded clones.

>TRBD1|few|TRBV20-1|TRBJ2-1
TGCAGTGCTAGAGCGACAGGGGGATATGAGCAGTTCTTC
CSARATGGYEQFF
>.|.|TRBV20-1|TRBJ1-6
TGCAGTGCTGGAGGATCAGGGTTGGGTCTCAATTCACCCCTCCACTTT
CSAGGSGLGLNSPLHF
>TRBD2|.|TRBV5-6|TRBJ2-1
TGTGCCAGCAGCTCAATTAGGACTAGCGGGAGGGTCGATGAGCAGTTCTTC
CASSSIRTSGRVDEQFF
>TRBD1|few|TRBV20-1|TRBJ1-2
TGCAGTGCTAGAGATGGGACAGCGGCCGGCTACACCTTC
CSARDGTAAGYTF
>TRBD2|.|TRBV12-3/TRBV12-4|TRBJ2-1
TGTGCCAGCAGTTTAAGCGGGAGAGGTTACAATGAGCAGTTCTTC
CASSLSGRGYNEQFF
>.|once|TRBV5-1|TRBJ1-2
TGCGCCAGCAGCTTGTTTTCTCTAGGGTCGGTATTAGGCTACACCTTC
CASSLFSLGSVLGYTF
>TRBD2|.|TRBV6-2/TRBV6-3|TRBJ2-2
TGTGCCAGCAGCCGAGCGGGAGAGGGGGAGCTGTTTTTT
CASSRAGEGELFF
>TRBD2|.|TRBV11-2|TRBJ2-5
TGTGCCAGCAGCTTAAGCACTAGCGGGTTCCAAGAGACCCAGTACTTC
CASSLSTSGFQETQYF
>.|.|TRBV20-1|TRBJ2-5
TGCAGTGCTAGAGATTCGTACCAAGAGACCCAGTACTTC
CSARDSYQETQYF
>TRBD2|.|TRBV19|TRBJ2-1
TGTGCCAGTAGTACCACTGGACTAGCTGGGAATGAGCAGTTCTTC
CASSTTGLAGNEQFF
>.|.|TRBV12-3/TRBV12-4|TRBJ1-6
TGTGCCAGCAGTTTAGCCTCCGGCAACAATTCACCCCTCCACTTT
CASSLASGNNSPLHF
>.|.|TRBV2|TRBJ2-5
TGTGCCAGCAGTGAAAGCTGGACTACAGAGACCCAGTACTTC
CASSESWTTETQYF
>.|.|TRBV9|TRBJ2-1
TGTGCCAGCAGCGGATCCGGAGGGCACTACAATGAGCAGTTCTTC
CASSGSGGHYNEQFF
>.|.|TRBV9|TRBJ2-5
TGTGCCAGCAGCACAACCGGGCGTATACCTCAAGAGACCCAGTACTTC
CASSTTGRIPQETQYF
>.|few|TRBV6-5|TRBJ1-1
TGTGCCAGCAGTTACGGTTCAGGTACTGAAGCTTTCTTT
CASSYGSGTEAFF
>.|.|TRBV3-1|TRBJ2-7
TGTGCCAGCAGCCACAATCCCCGCCAGCGAAGCTCCTACGAGCAGTACTTC
CASSHNPRQRSSYEQYF
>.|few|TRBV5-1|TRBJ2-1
TGCGCCAGCAGCTTGGAACCCGGAGATGAGCAGTTCTTC
CASSLEPGDEQFF
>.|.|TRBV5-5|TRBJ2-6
TGTGCCAGCAGCCATGTACTTGGGGGGCCCTCTGGGGCCAACGTCCTGACTTTC
CASSHVLGGPSGANVLTF
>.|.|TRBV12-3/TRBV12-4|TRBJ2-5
TGTGCCAGCAGTTTTCCGGGGGCCTTGGAAGAGACCCAGTACTTC
CASSFPGALEETQYF
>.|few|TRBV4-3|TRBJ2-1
TGCGCCAGCAGCCAAGCGGGAGTAATCTTGTATGAGCAGTTCTTC
CASSQAGVILYEQFF
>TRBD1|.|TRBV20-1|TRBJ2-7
TGCAGTGCTAGAGAGGGGACAGGGGTCAACGAGCAGTACTTC
CSAREGTGVNEQYF
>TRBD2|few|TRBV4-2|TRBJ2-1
TGTGCCAGCAGCCAAGCCAGCGGGGGGGCTGACAATGAGCAGTTCTTC
CASSQASGGADNEQFF
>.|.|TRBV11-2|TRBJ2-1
TGTGCCAGCAGCTTTGGGACCCCTAGGCGCAATGAGCAGTTCTTC
CASSFGTPRRNEQFF
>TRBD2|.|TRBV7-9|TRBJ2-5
TGTGCCAGCAGTATCAGCGGGGGCATACAAGAGACCCAGTACTTC
CASSISGGIQETQYF
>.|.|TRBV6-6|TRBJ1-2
TGTGCCAGCACCCTACGAGGAGGGGGTACAAAATGGTATGGCTACACCTTC
CASTLRGGGTKWYGYTF
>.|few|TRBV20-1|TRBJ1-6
TGCAGTGCTTGGGACGGCGGCCACGGCTCCTATAATTCACCCCTCCACTTT
CSAWDGGHGSYNSPLHF
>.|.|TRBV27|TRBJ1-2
TGTGCCAGCAGTTTATCGGGACTTTGGGGTGGCTACACCTTC
CASSLSGLWGGYTF
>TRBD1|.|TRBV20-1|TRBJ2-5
TGCAGTGCTAGAGATGACAGGGGGCGAGAGACCCAGTACTTC
CSARDDRGRETQYF
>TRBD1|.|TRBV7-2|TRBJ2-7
TGTGCCAGCAGCTTAGTCAAGGGGGCGTACGAGCAGTACTTC
CASSLVKGAYEQYF
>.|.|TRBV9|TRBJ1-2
TGTGCCAGCCTGGGCGCTAACTATGGCTACACCTTC
CASLGANYGYTF
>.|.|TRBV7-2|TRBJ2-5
TGTGCCAGTAGCGTAATCGGCAAGCAGTACTTC
CASSVIGKQYF
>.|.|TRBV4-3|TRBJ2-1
TGCGCCAGCAGCCAAGATTGGGGGGAGCAGTTCTTC
CASSQDWGEQFF
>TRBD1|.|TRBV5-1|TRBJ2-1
TGCGCCAGCAGCCGAGGGACAGGGTACAATGAGCAGTTCTTC
CASSRGTGYNEQFF
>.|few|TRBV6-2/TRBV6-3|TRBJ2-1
TGTGCCAGCAGTTACTCGGTAGCGACGGAGCAGTTCTTC
CASSYSVATEQFF
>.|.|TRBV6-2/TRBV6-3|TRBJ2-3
TGTGCCACCTGGGAGCCTTCTAGCACAGATACGCAGTATTTT
CATWEPSSTDTQYF
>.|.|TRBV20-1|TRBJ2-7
TGCAGTGCTAGAGATAAAGGATGGGATGAGCAGTACTTC
CSARDKGWDEQYF
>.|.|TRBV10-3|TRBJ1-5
TGTGCCATCAGTGAGGGTGGGTATGGCAATCAGCCCCAGCATTTT
CAISEGGYGNQPQHF
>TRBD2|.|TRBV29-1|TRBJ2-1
TGCAGCGTTGTATTAGGGTCTAGCGGGTTCCCCTACAATGAGCAGTTCTTC
CSVVLGSSGFPYNEQFF